This TCR beta chain came from a study of blood T cells in healthy people across ages. The authors ran a second PCR of roughly 6 to 12 cycles using a sample-barcoded 5' primer and a J-beta primer mix. TCRdb re-analysed the 5' RACE reads in MiXCR, keeping a single row per CDR3 protein. This table holds about 690,000 distinct CDR3 sequences, less than 45% found once. There are 14 residues in the CDR3. Germline values: CDR1 SGHTA, CDR2 FQGNSA. Trimming pared 5 bases from V and 4 bases from J, leaving 15 bases between. The sequence derives from a man aged 80 or over in good health. Sequenced material: blood. The rearrangement uses TRBV7-2 and TRBJ2-7; D ambiguous. In nucleotides, the CDR3 is TGTGCCAGCAGCATAGGACGGACGGGTTACGAGCAGTACTTC. Protein product: CASSIGRTGYEQYF.